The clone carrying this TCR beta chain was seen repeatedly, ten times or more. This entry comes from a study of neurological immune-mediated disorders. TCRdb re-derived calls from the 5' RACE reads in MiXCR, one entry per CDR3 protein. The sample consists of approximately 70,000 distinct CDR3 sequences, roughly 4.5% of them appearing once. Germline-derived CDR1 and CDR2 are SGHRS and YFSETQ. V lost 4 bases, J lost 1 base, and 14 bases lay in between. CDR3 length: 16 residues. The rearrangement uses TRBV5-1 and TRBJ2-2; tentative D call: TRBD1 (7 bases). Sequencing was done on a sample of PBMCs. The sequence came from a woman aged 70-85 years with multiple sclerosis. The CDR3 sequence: CASSPRGAKNTGELFF. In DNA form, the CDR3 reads TGCGCCAGCAGCCCCAGGGGGGCCAAGAACACCGGGGAGCTGTTTTTT. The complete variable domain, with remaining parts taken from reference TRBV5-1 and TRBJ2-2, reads KAGVTQTPRYLIKTRGQQVTLSCSPISGHRSVSWYQQTPGQGLQFLFEYFSETQRNKGNFPGRFSGRQFSNSRSEMNVSTLELGDSALYLCASSPRGAKNTGELFFGEGSRLTVL.